Sequencing of this T cell receptor (beta chain) was carried out in a study of technical replicates of blood from a handful of donors. The repertoire was sequenced with immunoSEQ multiplex PCR; TCRdb's copy has only in-frame clones and lacks some. This table holds 76,000 or so clones, 80% to 90% found once. Germline lookup yields CDR1 LGHNA and CDR2 YNFKEQ. V dropped 5 bases and J dropped 4 bases, with 20 bases sitting between them. The CDR3 contains 17 residues. The clonotype was recovered from a human donor in good health. Some clones in this sample may be carry-over from other donors' samples. The sample was PBMCs. The chain couples TRBV4-2 to TRBJ1-4, with D unresolved. The CDR3 coding sequence is TGTGCCAGCAGCTCAACAGAGCCTAATACGATTAATGAAAAACTGTTTTTT. It yields the protein CASSSTEPNTINEKLFF.